This TCR beta chain originates from a study of preoperative IRX-2 immunotherapy in early breast cancer. This clone was detected only a few times. Described treatment: preoperative locoregional IRX-2 cytokine immunotherapy. Patients received preoperative, locoregional IRX-2 cytokine immunotherapy in a phase Ib study. The assay was immunoSEQ multiplex PCR, and TCRdb's table has in-frame clones only and misses some. The sample shows under 1,300 clones, roughly two thirds of them seen only once. This CDR3 is 15 amino acids long. The germline CDR1 and CDR2 sequences are MNHGY and SAAAGT. Trimming at V came to 7 bases and at J to 3 bases, leaving 7 bases not matched to a gene.

Sample: tumor tissue, taken before IRX-2 immunotherapy. This sequence was found in a human donor with breast cancer. The chain has TRBV6-8 and TRBJ2-2; TRBD1 aligns across 8 bases. CDR3: CASKSRDRYTGELFF. CDR3 nucleotides: TGTGCCAGCAAATCCCGGGACAGGTACACCGGGGAGCTGTTTTTT.